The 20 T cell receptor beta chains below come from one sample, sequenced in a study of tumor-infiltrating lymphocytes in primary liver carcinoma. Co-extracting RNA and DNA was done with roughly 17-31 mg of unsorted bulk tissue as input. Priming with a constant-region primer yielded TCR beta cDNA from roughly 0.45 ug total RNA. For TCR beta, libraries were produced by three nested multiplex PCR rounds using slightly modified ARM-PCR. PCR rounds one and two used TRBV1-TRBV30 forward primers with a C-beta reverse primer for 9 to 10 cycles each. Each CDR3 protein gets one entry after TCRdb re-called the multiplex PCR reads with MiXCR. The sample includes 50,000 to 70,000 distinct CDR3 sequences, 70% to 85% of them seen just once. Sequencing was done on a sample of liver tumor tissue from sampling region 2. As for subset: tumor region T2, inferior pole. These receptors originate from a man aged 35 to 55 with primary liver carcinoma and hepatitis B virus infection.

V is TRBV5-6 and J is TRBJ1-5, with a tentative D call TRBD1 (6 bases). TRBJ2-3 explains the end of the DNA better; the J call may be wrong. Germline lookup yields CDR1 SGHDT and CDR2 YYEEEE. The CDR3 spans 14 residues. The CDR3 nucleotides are TGTGCCAGCAGCTTCGGACAGAACAATCAGCCCCAGTATTTT. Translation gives CASSFGQNNQPQYF.

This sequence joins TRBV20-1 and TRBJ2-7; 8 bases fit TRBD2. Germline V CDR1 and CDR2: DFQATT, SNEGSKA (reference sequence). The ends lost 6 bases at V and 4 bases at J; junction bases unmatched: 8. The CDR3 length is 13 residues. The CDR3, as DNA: TGCAGTGCAAGCGGACTAGCACCTTACGAGCAGTACTTC. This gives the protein CSASGLAPYEQYF.

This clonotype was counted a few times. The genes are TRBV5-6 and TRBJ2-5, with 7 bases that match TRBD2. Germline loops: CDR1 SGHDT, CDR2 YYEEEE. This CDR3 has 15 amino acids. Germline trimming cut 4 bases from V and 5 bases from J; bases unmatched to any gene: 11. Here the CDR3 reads CASSPKGMGGETQYF. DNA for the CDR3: TGTGCCAGCAGCCCCAAGGGGATGGGAGGGGAGACCCAGTACTTC.

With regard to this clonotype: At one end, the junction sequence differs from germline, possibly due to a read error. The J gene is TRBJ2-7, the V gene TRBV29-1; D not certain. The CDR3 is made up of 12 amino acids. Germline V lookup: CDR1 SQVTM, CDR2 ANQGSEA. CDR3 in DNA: TGCAGCGTGACTCCATCCTCCTACGAGCTGTACTTC. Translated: CSVTPSSYELYF.

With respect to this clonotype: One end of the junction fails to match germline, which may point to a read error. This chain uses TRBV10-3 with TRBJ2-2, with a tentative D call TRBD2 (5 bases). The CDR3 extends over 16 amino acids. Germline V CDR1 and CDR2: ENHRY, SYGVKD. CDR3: CAISWAFSTNTGELFF. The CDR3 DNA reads TGTGCCATCAGCTGGGCCTTCTCTACTAACACCGGGGAGCTCTTTTTT.

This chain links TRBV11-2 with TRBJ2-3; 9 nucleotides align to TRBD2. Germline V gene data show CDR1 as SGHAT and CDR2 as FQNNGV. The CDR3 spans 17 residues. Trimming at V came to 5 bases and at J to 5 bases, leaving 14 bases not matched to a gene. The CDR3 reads CASSPPAAGGPGDTQYF. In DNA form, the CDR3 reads TGTGCCAGCAGCCCCCCAGCGGCGGGAGGGCCCGGAGATACGCAGTATTTT.

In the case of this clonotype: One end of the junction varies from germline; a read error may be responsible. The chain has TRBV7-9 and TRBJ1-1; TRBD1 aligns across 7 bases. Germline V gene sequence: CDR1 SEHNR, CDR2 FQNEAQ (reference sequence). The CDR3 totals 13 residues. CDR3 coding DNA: TGTGCCAGCAGGTTACAGGAGGGGACAGAAGTTTTCTTT. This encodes CASRLQEGTEVFF.

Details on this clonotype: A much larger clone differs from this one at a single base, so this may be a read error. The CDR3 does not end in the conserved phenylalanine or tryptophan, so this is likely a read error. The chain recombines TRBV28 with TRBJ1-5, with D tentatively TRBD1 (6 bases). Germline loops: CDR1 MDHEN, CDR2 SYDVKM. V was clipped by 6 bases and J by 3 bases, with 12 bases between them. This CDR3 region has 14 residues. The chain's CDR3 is CASRPQGNNQPQHI. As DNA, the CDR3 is TGTGCCAGCAGGCCACAGGGTAACAATCAGCCCCAGCATATT.

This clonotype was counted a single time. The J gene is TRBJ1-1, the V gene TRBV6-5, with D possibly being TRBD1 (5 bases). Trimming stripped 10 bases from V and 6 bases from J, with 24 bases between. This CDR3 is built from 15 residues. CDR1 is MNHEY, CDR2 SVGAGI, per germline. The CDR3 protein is CANTYSIGDGAEAFF. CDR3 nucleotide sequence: TGTGCCAACACTTACTCGATTGGGGACGGAGCTGAAGCTTTCTTT.

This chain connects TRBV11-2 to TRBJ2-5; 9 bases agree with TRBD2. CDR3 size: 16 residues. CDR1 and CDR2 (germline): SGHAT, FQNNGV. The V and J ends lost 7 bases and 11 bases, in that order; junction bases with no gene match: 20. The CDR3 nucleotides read TGTGCCAGCAACCAAACTCCTGGCGGGGGGGAAGTGACTCAGTACTTC. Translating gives CASNQTPGGGEVTQYF.

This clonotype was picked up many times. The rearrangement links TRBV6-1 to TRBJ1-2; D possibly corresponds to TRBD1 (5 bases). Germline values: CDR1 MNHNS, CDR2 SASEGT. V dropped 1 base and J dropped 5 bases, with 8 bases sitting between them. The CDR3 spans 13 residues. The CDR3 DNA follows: TGTGCCAGCAGTGAAGGGGGGGGATATGGCTACACCTTC. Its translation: CASSEGGGYGYTF.

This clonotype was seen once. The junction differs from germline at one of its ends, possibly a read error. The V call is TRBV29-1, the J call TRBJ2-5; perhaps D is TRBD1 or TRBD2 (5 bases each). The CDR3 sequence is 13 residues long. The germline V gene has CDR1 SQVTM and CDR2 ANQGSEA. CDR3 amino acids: CSVLTGTEETQYF. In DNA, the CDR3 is TGCAGCGTCCTCACTGGGACGGAAGAAACCCAGTACTTC.

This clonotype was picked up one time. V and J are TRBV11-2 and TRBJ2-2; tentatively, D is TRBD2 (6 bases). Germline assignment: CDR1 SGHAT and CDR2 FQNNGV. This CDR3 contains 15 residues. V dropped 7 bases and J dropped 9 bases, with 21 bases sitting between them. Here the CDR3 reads CASNFAGSNTRELFF. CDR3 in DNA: TGTGCCAGCAACTTTGCGGGATCGAACACAAGGGAGCTGTTTTTT.

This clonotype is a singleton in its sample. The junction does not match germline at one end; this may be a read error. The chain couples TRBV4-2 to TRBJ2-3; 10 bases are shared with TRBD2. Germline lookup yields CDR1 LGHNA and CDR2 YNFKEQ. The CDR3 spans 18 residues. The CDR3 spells CAGSQVMLLAGATDTQYF. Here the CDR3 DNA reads TGTGCCGGCAGCCAAGTGATGCTTCTAGCGGGAGCGACAGATACGCAGTATTTT.

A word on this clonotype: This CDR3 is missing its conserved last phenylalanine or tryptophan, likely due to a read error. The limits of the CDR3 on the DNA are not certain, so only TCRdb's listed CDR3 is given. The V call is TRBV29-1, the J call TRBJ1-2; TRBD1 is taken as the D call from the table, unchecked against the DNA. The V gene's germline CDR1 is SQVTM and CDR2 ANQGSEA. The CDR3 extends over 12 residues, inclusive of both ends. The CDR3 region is CSVTGQNYGYAL.

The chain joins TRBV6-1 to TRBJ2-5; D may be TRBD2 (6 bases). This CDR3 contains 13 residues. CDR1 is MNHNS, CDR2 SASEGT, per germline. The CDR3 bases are TGTACTAGCAGTGTAAGGGGTGCAGAGACCCAGTACTTC. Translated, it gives CTSSVRGAETQYF.

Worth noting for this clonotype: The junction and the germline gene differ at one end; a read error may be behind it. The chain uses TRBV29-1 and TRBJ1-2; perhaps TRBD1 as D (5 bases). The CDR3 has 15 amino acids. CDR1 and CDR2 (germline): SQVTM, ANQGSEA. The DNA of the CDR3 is TGCAGCGTTGGGCAGGACTGGGGCATGGGCTATGGTTACACCTTC. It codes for CSVGQDWGMGYGYTF.

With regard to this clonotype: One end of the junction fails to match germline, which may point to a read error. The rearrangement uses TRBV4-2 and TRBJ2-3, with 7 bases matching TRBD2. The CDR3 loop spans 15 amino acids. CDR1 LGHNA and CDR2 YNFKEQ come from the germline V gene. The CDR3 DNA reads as TGTGCCTGCAGCCAAGACATTGCGGGGGTAGATACGCAGTATTTT. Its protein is CACSQDIAGVDTQYF.

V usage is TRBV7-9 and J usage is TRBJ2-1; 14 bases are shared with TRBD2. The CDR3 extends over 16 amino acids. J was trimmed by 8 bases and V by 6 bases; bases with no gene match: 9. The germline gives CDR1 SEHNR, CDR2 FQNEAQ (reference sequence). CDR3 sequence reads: CASRNRGTSGSDEQFF. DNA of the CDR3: TGTGCCAGCAGGAACCGTGGGACTAGCGGGAGCGATGAGCAGTTCTTC.

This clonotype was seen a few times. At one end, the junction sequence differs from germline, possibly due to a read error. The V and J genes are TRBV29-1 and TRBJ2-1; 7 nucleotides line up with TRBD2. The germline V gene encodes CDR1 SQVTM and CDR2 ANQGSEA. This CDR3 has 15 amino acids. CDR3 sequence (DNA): TGCGGCGTTGAAGCTTCTCTAGCGGAAGGCAATGAGCAGTTCTTC. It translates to CGVEASLAEGNEQFF.